The sequence of this T cell receptor (beta chain) was determined in a study of metastatic and nonmetastatic thyroid tumors. Authors' methods: To classify distant metastasis in papillary thyroid cancer, a model was built from CDR3 differences across clinicopathological groups. TCRdb recomputed clones from the PCR reads via MiXCR. These V and J calls are TCRdb output, not the study's own analysis. The data hold approximately 41,000 clones, with 28% observed a single time. Germline CDR1 ENHRY, CDR2 SYGVKD. V gave up 2 bases and J gave up 0 bases, with 17 bases separating them. The CDR3 spans 18 residues. Patients underwent thyroid surgery, and none had received any treatment before it.

The TCR originated in a male donor with papillary thyroid cancer or a benign thyroid nodule (not recorded which). Some clones in this sample may be carry-over from other donors' samples. The V and J genes are TRBV10-3 and TRBJ2-1; D gene ambiguous. The sample taken for sequencing was blood. CDR3 amino acids: CAISEPEHIASSYNEQFF. CDR3 nucleotides: TGTGCCATCAGTGAGCCGGAACACATCGCGAGCTCCTACAATGAGCAGTTCTTC.